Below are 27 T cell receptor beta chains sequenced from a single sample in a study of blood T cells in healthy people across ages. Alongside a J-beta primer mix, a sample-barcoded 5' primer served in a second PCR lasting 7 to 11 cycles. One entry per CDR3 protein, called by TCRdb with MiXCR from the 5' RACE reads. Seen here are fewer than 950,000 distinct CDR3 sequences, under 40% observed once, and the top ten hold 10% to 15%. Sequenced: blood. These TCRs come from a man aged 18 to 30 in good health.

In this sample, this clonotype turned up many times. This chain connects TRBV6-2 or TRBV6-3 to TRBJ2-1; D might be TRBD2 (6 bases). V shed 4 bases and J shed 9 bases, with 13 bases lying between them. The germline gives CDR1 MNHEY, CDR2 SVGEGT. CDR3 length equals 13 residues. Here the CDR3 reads CASSWAGPSEQFF. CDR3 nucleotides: TGTGCCAGCAGTTGGGCGGGGCCCAGTGAGCAGTTCTTC.

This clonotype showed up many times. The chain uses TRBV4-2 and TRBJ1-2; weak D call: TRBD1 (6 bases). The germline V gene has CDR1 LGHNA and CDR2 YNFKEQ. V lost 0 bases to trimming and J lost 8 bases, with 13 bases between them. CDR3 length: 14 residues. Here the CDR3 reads CASSQDTQGPGYTF. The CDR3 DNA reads TGTGCCAGCAGCCAAGATACACAGGGTCCCGGCTACACCTTC.

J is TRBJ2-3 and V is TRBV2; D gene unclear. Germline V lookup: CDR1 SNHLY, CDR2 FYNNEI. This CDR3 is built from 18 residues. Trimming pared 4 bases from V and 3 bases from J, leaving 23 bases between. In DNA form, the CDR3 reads TGTGCCAGCAGTGTTGATCTCCTGAGGCTGCCCGAGACAGATACGCAGTATTTT. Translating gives CASSVDLLRLPETDTQYF.

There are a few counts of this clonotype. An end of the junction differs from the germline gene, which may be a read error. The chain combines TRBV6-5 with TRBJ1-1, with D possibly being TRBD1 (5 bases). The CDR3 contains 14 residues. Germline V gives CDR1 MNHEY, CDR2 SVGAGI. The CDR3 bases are TGTGCTAGCAGTTACTCGAGTGGGGGGAGTGAAGCTTTCTTT. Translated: CASSYSSGGSEAFF.

The CDR3 DNA reads TGTGCCAGCAGCCAACCCTTGAGGACACAGGGGAGGAACACTGAAGCTTTCTTT. Translated, it gives CASSQPLRTQGRNTEAFF. The V and J genes are TRBV3-1 and TRBJ1-1; TRBD1 aligns across 7 bases. CDR1 is LGHDT and CDR2 is YNNKEL in the germline V gene (reference sequence). The CDR3 contains 18 residues. After removal of 2 bases from V and 1 base from J, the junction contained 13 bases not matched to a gene.

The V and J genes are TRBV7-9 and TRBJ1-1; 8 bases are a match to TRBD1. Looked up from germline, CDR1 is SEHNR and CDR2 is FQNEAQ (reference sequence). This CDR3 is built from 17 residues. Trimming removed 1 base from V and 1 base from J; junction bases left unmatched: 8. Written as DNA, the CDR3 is TGTGCCAGCAGCTTAGGTCCTGCGGGGACAGGGAACACTGAAGCTTTCTTT. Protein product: CASSLGPAGTGNTEAFF.

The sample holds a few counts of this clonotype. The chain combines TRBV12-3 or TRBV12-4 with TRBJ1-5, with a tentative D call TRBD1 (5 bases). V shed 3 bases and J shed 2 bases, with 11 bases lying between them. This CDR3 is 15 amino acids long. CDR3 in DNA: TGTGCCAGCAGTTTGGAAGGGGAGGGCAATCAGCCCCAGCATTTT. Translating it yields CASSLEGEGNQPQHF.

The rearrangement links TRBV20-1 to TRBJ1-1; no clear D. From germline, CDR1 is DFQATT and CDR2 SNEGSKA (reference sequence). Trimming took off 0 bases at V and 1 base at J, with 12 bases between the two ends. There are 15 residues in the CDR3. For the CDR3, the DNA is TGCAGTGCTAGAGACGTCAAATCCCCGAACACTGAAGCTTTCTTT. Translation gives CSARDVKSPNTEAFF.

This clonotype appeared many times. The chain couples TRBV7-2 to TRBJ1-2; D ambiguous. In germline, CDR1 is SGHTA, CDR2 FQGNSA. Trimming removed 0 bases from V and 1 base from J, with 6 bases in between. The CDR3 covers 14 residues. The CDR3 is CASSLARNNYGYTF. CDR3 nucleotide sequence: TGTGCCAGCAGCTTAGCGCGGAATAACTATGGCTACACCTTC.

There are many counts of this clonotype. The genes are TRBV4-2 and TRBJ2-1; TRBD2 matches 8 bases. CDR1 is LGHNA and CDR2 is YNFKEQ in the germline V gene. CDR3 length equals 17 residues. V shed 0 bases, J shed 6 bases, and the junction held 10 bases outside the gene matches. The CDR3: CASSQDLPGTRLNEQFF. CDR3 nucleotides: TGTGCCAGCAGCCAAGATCTTCCCGGGACTAGACTCAATGAGCAGTTCTTC.

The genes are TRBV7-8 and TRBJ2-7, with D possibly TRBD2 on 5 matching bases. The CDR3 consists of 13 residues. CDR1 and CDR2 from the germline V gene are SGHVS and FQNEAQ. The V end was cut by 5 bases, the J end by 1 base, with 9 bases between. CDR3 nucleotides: TGTGCCAGCAGCCCCGAGGGATCCTACGAGCAGTACTTC. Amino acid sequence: CASSPEGSYEQYF. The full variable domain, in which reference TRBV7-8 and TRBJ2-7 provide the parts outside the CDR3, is GAGVSQSPRYKVAKRGQDVALRCDPISGHVSLFWYQQALGQGPEFLTYFQNEAQLDKSGLPSDRFFAERPEGSVSTLKIQRTQQEDSAVYLCASSPEGSYEQYFGPGTRLTVT.

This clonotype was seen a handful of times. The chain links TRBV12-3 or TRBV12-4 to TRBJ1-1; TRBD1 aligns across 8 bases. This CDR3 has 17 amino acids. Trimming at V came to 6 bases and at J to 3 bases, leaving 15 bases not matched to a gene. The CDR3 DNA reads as TGTGCCAGCAGGGGCCGATGGACAGGGAGGATGGACACTGAAGCTTTCTTT. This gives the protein CASRGRWTGRMDTEAFF.

CDR3 amino acids: CASSLGRGAAFF. The CDR3, as DNA: TGCGCCAGCAGCTTGGGCAGGGGAGCAGCTTTCTTT. The V gene is TRBV5-1, the J gene TRBJ1-1; a possible D gene is TRBD1 (6 bases). The CDR3 runs 12 residues. Germline V lookup: CDR1 SGHRS, CDR2 YFSETQ. V was trimmed by 0 bases and J by 10 bases, leaving 10 bases between them.

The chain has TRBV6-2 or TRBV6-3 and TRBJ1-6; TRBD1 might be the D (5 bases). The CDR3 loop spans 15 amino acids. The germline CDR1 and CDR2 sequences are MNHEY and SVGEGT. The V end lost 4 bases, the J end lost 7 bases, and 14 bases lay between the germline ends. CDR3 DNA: TGTGCCAGCAGTTTCGGAGACAGCCTAAATTCACCCCTCCACTTT. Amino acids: CASSFGDSLNSPLHF.

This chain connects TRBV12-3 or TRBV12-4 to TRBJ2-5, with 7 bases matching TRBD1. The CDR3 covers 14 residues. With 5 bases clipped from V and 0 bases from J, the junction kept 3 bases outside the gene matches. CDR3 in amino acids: CASSADRDQETQYF. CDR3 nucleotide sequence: TGTGCCAGCAGTGCCGACAGGGACCAAGAGACCCAGTACTTC.

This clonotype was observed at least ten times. CDR3 sequence (DNA): TGCGCCAGCAGCTTGACAGCTCGAGGGGCCAACGTCCTGACTTTC. Its translation: CASSLTARGANVLTF. The chain couples TRBV5-1 to TRBJ2-6; D is undetermined. This CDR3 is 15 amino acids long. Germline CDR1 SGHRS, CDR2 YFSETQ. The V end lost 1 base, the J end lost 4 bases, and 9 bases lay between the germline ends.

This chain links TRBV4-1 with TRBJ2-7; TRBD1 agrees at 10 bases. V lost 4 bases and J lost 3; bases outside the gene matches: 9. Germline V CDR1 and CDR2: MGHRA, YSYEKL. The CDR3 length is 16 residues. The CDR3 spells CASSLTRDRGYYEQYF. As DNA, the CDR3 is TGCGCCAGCAGCCTAACCCGGGACAGGGGATACTACGAGCAGTACTTC.

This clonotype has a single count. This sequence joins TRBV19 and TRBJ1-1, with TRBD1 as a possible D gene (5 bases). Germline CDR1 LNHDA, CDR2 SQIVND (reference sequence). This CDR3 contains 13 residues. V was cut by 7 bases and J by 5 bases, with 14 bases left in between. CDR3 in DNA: TGTGCCAGTATCGGTTGGGGGACGACTGAAGCTTTCTTT. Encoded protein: CASIGWGTTEAFF.

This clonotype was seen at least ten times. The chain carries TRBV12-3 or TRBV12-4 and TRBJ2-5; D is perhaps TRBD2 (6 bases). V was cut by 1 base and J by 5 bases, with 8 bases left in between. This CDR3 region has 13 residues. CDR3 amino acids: CASSLGTIETQYF. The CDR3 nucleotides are TGTGCCAGCAGTTTAGGGACTATCGAGACCCAGTACTTC.

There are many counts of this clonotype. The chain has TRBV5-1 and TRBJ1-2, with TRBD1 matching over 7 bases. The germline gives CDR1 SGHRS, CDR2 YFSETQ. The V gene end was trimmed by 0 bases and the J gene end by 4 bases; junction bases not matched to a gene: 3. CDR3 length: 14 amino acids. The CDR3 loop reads CASSLGGQLYGYTF. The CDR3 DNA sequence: TGCGCCAGCAGCTTGGGGGGACAGCTCTATGGCTACACCTTC.

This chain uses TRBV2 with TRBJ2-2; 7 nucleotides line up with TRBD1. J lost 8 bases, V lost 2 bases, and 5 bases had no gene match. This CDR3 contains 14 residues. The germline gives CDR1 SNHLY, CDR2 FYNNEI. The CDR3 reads CASSEPGQSGELFF. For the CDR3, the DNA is TGTGCCAGCAGTGAACCGGGACAGAGTGGGGAGCTGTTTTTT.

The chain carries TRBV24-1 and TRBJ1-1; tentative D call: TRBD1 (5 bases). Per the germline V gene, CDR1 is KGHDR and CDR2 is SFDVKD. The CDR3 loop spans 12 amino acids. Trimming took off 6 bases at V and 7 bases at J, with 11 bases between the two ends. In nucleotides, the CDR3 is TGTGCCACCAGTACGCAGGGCCATGAAGCTTTCTTT. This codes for CATSTQGHEAFF.

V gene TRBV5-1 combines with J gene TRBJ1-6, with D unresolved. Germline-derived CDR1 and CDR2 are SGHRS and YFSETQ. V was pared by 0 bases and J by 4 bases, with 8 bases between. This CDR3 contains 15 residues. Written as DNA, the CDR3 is TGCGCCAGCAGCTTGGACGTTTCATATAATTCACCCCTCCACTTT. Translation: CASSLDVSYNSPLHF.

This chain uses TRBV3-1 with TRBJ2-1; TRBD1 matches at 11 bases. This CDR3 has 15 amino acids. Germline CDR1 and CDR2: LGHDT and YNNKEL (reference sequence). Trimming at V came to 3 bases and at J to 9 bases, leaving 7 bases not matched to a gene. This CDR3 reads CASSQMDRGLGEQFF. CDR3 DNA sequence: TGTGCCAGCAGCCAGATGGACAGGGGGCTCGGTGAGCAGTTCTTC.

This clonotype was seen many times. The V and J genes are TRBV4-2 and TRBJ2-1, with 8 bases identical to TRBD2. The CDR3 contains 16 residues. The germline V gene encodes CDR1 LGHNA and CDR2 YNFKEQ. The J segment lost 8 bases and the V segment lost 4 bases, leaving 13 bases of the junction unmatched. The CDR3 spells CASSRRSRGGTDEQFF. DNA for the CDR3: TGTGCCAGCAGCCGGCGCTCTCGCGGGGGGACCGATGAGCAGTTCTTC.

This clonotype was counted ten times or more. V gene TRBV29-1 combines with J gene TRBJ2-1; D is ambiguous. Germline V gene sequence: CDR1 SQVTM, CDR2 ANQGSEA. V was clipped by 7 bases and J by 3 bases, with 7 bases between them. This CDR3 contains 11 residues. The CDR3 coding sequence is TGCAGCGCTGACATCTACAATGAGCAGTTCTTC. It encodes CSADIYNEQFF.

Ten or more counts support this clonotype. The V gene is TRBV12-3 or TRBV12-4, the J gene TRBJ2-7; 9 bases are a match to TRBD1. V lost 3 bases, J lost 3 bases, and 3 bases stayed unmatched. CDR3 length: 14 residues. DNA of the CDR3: TGTGCCAGCAGTTTGCGGGACAGGGACTACGAGCAGTACTTC. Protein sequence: CASSLRDRDYEQYF.